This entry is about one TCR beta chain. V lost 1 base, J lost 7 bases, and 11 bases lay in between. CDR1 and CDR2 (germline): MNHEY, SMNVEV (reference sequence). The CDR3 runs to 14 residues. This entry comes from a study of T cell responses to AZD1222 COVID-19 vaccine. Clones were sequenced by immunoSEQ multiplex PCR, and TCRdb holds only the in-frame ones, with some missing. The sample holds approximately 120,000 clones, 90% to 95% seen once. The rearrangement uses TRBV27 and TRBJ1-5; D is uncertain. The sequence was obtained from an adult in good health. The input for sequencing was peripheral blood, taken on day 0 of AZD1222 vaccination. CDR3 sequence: CASSLFRVGQPQHF. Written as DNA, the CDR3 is TGTGCCAGCAGTTTATTTCGGGTGGGGCAGCCCCAGCATTTT.